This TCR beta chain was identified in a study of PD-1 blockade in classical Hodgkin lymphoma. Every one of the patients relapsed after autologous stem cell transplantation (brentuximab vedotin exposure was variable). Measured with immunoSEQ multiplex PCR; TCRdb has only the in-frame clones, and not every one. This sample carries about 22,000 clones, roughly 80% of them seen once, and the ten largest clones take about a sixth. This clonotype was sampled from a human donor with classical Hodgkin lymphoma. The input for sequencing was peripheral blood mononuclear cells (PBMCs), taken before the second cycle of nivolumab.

DNA for the CDR3: TGTGCCAGCTCACCGGGACGACCCAATGAGCAGTTCTTC. Residues: CASSPGRPNEQFF. The V call is TRBV18, the J call TRBJ2-1; D possibly uses TRBD1 or TRBD2 (5 bases each). This CDR3 is 13 amino acids long. V was pared by 3 bases and J by 6 bases, with 9 bases between. CDR1 is KGHSH and CDR2 is LQKENI in the germline V gene.